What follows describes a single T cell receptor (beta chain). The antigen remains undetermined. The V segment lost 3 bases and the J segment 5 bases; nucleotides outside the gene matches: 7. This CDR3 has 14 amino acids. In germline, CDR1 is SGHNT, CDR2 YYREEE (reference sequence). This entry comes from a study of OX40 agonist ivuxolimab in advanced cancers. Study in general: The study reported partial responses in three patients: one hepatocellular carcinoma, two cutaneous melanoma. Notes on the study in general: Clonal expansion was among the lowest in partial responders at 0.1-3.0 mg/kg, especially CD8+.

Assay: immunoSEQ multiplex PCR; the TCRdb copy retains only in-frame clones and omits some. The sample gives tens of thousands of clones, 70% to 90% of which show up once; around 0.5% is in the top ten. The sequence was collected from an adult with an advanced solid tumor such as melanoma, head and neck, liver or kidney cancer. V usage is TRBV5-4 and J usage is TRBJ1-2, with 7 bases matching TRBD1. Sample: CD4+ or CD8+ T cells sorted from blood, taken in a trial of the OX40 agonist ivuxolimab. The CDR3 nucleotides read TGTGCCAGCAGCTCAGATCAGGGGGTTTATGGCTACACCTTC. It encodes CASSSDQGVYGYTF.